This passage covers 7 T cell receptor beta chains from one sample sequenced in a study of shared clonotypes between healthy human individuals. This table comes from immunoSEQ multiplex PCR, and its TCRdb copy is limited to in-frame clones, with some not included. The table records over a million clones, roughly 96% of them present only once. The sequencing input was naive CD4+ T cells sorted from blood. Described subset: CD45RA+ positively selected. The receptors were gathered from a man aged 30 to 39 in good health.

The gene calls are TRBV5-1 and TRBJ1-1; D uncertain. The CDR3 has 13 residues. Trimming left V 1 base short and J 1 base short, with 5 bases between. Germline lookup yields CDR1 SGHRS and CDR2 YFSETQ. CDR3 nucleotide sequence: TGCGCCAGCAGCTTGATGCAGAACACTGAAGCTTTCTTT. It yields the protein CASSLMQNTEAFF.

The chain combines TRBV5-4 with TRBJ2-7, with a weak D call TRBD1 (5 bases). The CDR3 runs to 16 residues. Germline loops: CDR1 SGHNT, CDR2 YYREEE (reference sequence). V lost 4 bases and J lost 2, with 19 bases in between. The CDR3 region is CASSGIGAAYTYEQYF. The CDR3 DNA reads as TGTGCCAGCAGCGGAATAGGGGCGGCCTACACCTACGAGCAGTACTTC.

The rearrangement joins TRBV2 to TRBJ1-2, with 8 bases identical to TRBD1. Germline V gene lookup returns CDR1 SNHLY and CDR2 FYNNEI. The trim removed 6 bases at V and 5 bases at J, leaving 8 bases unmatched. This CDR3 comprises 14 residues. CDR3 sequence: CASSPGQGKYGYTF. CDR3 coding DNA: TGTGCCAGCAGCCCTGGACAGGGTAAATATGGCTACACCTTC.

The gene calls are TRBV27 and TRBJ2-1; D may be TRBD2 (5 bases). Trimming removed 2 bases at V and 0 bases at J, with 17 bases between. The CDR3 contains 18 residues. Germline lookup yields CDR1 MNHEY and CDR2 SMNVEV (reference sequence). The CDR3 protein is CASSLSRASRSSYNEQFF. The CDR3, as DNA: TGTGCCAGCAGTTTAAGTCGTGCTAGCCGTAGCTCCTACAATGAGCAGTTCTTC.

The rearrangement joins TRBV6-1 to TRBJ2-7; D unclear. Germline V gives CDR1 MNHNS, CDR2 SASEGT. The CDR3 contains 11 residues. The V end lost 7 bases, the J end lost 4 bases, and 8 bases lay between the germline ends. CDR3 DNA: TGTGCCAGCATGGCCGCTTACGAGCAGTACTTC. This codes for CASMAAYEQYF.

CDR3 DNA sequence: TGTGCCAGTAGTATAGAACACCGCCGCGAGCAGTACTTC. Amino acid sequence: CASSIEHRREQYF. The chain combines TRBV19 with TRBJ2-7; D remains unclear. V was trimmed by 0 bases and J by 6 bases, leaving 9 bases between them. The germline V gene has CDR1 LNHDA and CDR2 SQIVND (reference sequence). CDR3 length: 13 residues.

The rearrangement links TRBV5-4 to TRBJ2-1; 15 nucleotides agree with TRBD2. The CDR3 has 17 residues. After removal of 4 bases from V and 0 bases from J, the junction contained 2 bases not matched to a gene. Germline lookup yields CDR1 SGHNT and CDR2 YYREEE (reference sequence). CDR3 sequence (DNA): TGTGCCAGCAGCGGGGGACTAGCGGGAGGCTCCTACAATGAGCAGTTCTTC. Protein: CASSGGLAGGSYNEQFF.